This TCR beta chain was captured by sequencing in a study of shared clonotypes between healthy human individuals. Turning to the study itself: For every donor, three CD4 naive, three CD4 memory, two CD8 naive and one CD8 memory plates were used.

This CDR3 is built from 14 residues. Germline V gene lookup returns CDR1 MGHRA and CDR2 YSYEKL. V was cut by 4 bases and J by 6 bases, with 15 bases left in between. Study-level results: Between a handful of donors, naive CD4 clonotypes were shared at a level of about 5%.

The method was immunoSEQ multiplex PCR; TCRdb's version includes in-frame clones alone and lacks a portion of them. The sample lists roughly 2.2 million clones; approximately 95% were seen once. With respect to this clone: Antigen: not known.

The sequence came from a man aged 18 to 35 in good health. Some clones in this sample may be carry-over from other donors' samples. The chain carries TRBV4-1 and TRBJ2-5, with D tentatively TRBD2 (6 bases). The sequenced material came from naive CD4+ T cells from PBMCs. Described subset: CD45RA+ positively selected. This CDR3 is CASSPTEGQKTQYF. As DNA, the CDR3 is TGCGCCAGCAGCCCGACGGAGGGGCAGAAGACCCAGTACTTC.